This T cell receptor (beta chain) was sequenced during a study of neurological immune-mediated disorders. Where libraries were unsorted, they were derived from 2 million PBMCs stored at -80 degrees C. Notes on this clonotype: Its cognate antigen is unknown.

V lost 5 bases and J lost 6, with 17 bases in between. This CDR3 has 14 residues. Germline values: CDR1 SGHNT, CDR2 YENEEA. The cDNA was synthesized by means of template-switch 5'RACE, which was carried out with 10-nucleotide random UMIs. In each sequencing run, over 170 million TCR-beta sequences were generated from 15-18 subjects. TCRdb re-derived calls from the 5' RACE reads in MiXCR, one entry per CDR3 protein. The sample has 24,000 or so distinct CDR3 sequences; over 2% are singletons. Study-wide results and caveats: Phylogenetically, 18 of 34 multiple sclerosis patients' repertoires fell into one related-CDR3 cluster, a possible signature.

The sequencing sample was made of PBMCs. The origin of this receptor is a woman aged 45-65 years with multiple sclerosis. The V and J genes are TRBV11-3 and TRBJ2-7, with D possibly being TRBD2 (6 bases). The CDR3 DNA is TGTGCCAGCAGCCCCCGCGGTCTGGGGGGCGAGCAGTACTTC. Its protein is CASSPRGLGGEQYF.